The 32 T cell receptor beta chains reported below all come from one sample, sequenced in a study of T cells in Graves' hyperthyroidism and ophthalmopathy. Researchers amplified the TCR beta CDR3 regions from RNA transcripts. First-round RT-PCR targeting the TCR CDR3 was performed with the HTBI primer set. TCRdb independently ran MiXCR on the multiplex PCR reads; one entry per CDR3 protein. Of about 840,000 distinct CDR3 sequences listed, over 35% are singletons. The sample comprised blood. These receptor sequences come from a man aged 18 to 29 with Graves' hyperthyroidism.

This clonotype has just a few counts. The chain recombines TRBV10-2 with TRBJ2-7; TRBD2 aligns across 8 bases. J gave up 4 bases and V 9 bases, and 14 bases lay outside the gene matches. The CDR3 spans 15 residues. Germline values: CDR1 WSHSY, CDR2 SAAADI. The DNA of the CDR3 is TGCGCCAGTAGGTCGGGGCTAGCGGGTGGGTACGAGCAGTACTTC. Amino acid sequence: CASRSGLAGGYEQYF.

J is TRBJ1-5 and V is TRBV10-3; TRBD1 is a possible D gene (6 bases). CDR1 ENHRY and CDR2 SYGVKD come from the germline V gene. This CDR3 region has 14 residues. CDR3 residues: CAGRTENINQPQHF. CDR3 DNA: TGTGCTGGAAGGACAGAGAACATCAATCAGCCCCAGCATTTT.

This clonotype has ten or more counts. The V call is TRBV29-1, the J call TRBJ1-1; 8 nucleotides line up with TRBD1. CDR1 SQVTM and CDR2 ANQGSEA come from the germline V gene. With V trimmed by 6 bases and J by 8 bases, 8 bases remained unmatched. This CDR3 region has 12 residues. As DNA, the CDR3 is TGCAGCGTACAGCAGGGGGCCAGGGAAGCTTTCTTT. Its protein is CSVQQGAREAFF.

This clonotype was recorded many times. DNA of the CDR3: TGTGCCACCAGCAGAGAAAACAGGGTAGCTTTCTTT. This encodes CATSRENRVAFF. This chain connects TRBV15 to TRBJ1-1; perhaps TRBD1 as D (6 bases). Germline lookup yields CDR1 LNHNV and CDR2 YYDKDF (reference sequence). Trimming cost V 0 bases and J 10 bases, with 9 bases left between them. This CDR3 comprises 12 residues.

There are many counts of this clonotype. The chain is built from TRBV12-3 or TRBV12-4 and TRBJ1-2; D is ambiguous. The CDR3 has 15 amino acids. With 0 bases removed from V and 4 bases from J, the gap between germline ends came to 12 bases. The CDR3 bases are TGTGCCAGCAGTTTAGCAAGCGCAGTAAGCTATGGCTACACCTTC. It codes for CASSLASAVSYGYTF.

The chain's CDR3 is CARTEVYSNQPQHF. The CDR3 coding sequence is TGTGCCAGGACAGAAGTCTATAGCAATCAGCCCCAGCATTTT. This chain connects TRBV10-3 to TRBJ1-5; D is perhaps TRBD1 (6 bases). This CDR3 is built from 14 residues. Germline V gene sequence: CDR1 ENHRY, CDR2 SYGVKD. Trimming pared 10 bases from V and 0 bases from J, leaving 13 bases between.

The sample holds a few counts of this clonotype. This chain connects TRBV6-5 to TRBJ1-4; no definite D call. Germline V CDR1 and CDR2: MNHEY, SVGAGI. The CDR3 has 13 residues. The germline V and J ends were trimmed by 4 bases and 5 bases, with 8 bases remaining between them. DNA of the CDR3: TGTGCCAGCAGTTTGGTCCTGAATGAAAAACTGTTTTTT. Encoded protein: CASSLVLNEKLFF.

The table lists this clonotype with many counts. The chain combines TRBV7-9 with TRBJ2-7; D is possibly TRBD1 (6 bases). In germline, CDR1 is SEHNR, CDR2 FQNEAQ (reference sequence). Trimming took off 4 bases at V and 6 bases at J, with 10 bases between the two ends. The CDR3 is 12 amino acids. In DNA, the CDR3 is TGTGCCAGCAGCTCACAGGGCCCCGAGCAGTACTTC. Its translation: CASSSQGPEQYF.

The genes are TRBV19 and TRBJ2-7, with D hard to call. Germline V CDR1 and CDR2: LNHDA, SQIVND (reference sequence). The germline V and J ends were trimmed by 5 bases and 0 bases, with 11 bases remaining between them. The CDR3 extends over 14 amino acids. The DNA of the CDR3 is TGTGCCAGTAGTGCCTCGGGTTACTCCTACGAGCAGTACTTC. Protein sequence: CASSASGYSYEQYF.

This clonotype was observed many times. The CDR3 protein is CAISEGIYGYTF. The CDR3 DNA is TGTGCCATCAGTGAGGGGATCTATGGCTACACCTTC. The chain combines TRBV10-3 with TRBJ1-2; D gene ambiguous. Between the trimmed V and J ends, which lost 2 bases and 4 bases, there was a span of 5 bases. Germline CDR1 and CDR2: ENHRY and SYGVKD. The CDR3 runs to 12 residues.

This clonotype was seen repeatedly, ten times or more. This chain joins TRBV4-1 and TRBJ1-1; D uncertain. The CDR3 has 12 amino acids. Trimming removed 3 bases from V and 3 bases from J, with 5 bases in between. CDR1 MGHRA and CDR2 YSYEKL come from the germline V gene. CDR3 sequence reads: CASSHTDTEAFF. CDR3 in DNA: TGCGCCAGCAGCCATACAGACACTGAAGCTTTCTTT.

There are many counts of this clonotype. DNA for the CDR3: TGCGCCAGCAGCCAAGAGATCCTTAACACTGAAGCTTTCTTT. It translates to CASSQEILNTEAFF. The chain carries TRBV4-1 and TRBJ1-1; D not resolved. V dropped 0 bases and J dropped 2 bases, with 7 bases sitting between them. The CDR3 spans 14 residues. Per germline, CDR1 MGHRA and CDR2 YSYEKL.

This clonotype was picked up a small number of times. The gene calls are TRBV5-1 and TRBJ2-7, with a weak D call TRBD2 (5 bases). The V end was cut by 4 bases, the J end by 6 bases, with 17 bases between. The CDR3 extends over 14 amino acids. Germline values: CDR1 SGHRS, CDR2 YFSETQ. The CDR3 spells CASSAGELVPEQYF. The CDR3 DNA follows: TGCGCCAGCAGCGCCGGGGAACTTGTCCCCGAGCAGTACTTC.

This clonotype was observed a few times. V and J are TRBV12-3 or TRBV12-4 and TRBJ1-1; TRBD1 is a possible D gene (6 bases). V was cut by 6 bases and J by 1 base, with 9 bases left in between. The CDR3 consists of 13 residues. The chain's CDR3 is CASRLRGNTEAFF. Here the CDR3 DNA reads TGTGCCAGCAGACTCAGGGGGAACACTGAAGCTTTCTTT.

V and J are TRBV2 and TRBJ2-7; D not certain. Germline lookup yields CDR1 SNHLY and CDR2 FYNNEI. CDR3 length: 13 residues. Deletions cut 3 bases from V and 3 bases from J, with 9 bases between. The CDR3 bases are TGTGCCAGCAGTGATGTGGGCGACTACGAGCAGTACTTC. This sequence encodes CASSDVGDYEQYF.

This chain links TRBV2 with TRBJ2-2; D remains unclear. The V end lost 1 base, the J end lost 3 bases, and 6 bases lay between the germline ends. This CDR3 region has 14 residues. Germline CDR1 is SNHLY and CDR2 is FYNNEI. CDR3 sequence reads: CASSEGIDTGELFF. The CDR3 coding sequence is TGTGCCAGCAGTGAAGGGATCGACACCGGGGAGCTGTTTTTT. Based on the CDR3 plus reference TRBV2 and TRBJ2-2, the full variable domain is EPEVTQTPSHQVTQMGQEVILRCVPISNHLYFYWYRQILGQKVEFLVSFYNNEISEKSEIFDDQFSVERPDGSNFTLKIRSTKLEDSAMYFCASSEGIDTGELFFGEGSRLTVL.

The chain employs TRBV10-3 and TRBJ2-5, with 9 bases identical to TRBD2. CDR1 and CDR2 (germline): ENHRY, SYGVKD. The V and J ends lost 4 bases and 4 bases, in that order; junction bases with no gene match: 7. The CDR3 is made up of 15 amino acids. Here the CDR3 DNA reads TGTGCCATCAGTGGTGGGCTAGCGGGGCGAGAGACCCAGTACTTC. Encoded protein: CAISGGLAGRETQYF.

The chain combines TRBV20-1 with TRBJ2-4; possibly TRBD1 or TRBD2 for D (5 bases each). The CDR3 is 9 amino acids. The V gene's germline CDR1 is DFQATT and CDR2 SNEGSKA (reference sequence). Trimming stripped 3 bases from V and 13 bases from J, with 7 bases between. Here the CDR3 reads CSASGGQYF. DNA of the CDR3: TGCAGTGCTAGTGGGGGACAGTACTTC.

On this clonotype itself: Germline and junction disagree at one end, which may indicate a read error. This rearrangement joins TRBV14 to TRBJ2-7; D remains ambiguous. The CDR3 spans 14 residues. Germline V lookup: CDR1 SGHDN, CDR2 FVKESK. The CDR3 nucleotides read TGTGCCAGCAGCCAAGTTCCTTCCTCCTACGGGCAGTACTTC. Translated, it gives CASSQVPSSYGQYF.

The chain carries TRBV19 and TRBJ2-7; possibly TRBD2 for D (5 bases). V was pared by 5 bases and J by 6 bases, with 14 bases between. The CDR3 covers 13 residues. Germline CDR1 and CDR2: LNHDA and SQIVND (reference sequence). CDR3 bases: TGTGCCAGTAGTTGGCGGGCTTATGGCGAGCAGTACTTC. Translated, it gives CASSWRAYGEQYF. The variable domain in full, completed from reference TRBV19 and TRBJ2-7, reads DGGITQSPKYLFRKEGQNVTLSCEQNLNHDAMYWYRQDPGQGLRLIYYSQIVNDFQKGDIAEGYSVSREKKESFPLTVTSAQKNPTAFYLCASSWRAYGEQYFGPGTRLTVT.

This clonotype was seen repeatedly, ten times or more. This rearrangement joins TRBV25-1 to TRBJ1-6, with D maybe TRBD1 (5 bases). CDR1 and CDR2 (germline): MGHDK, SYGVNS. Trimming stripped 10 bases from V and 11 bases from J, with 9 bases between. The CDR3 consists of 10 residues. The CDR3 region has the DNA TGTGCCACCGGGGGGGCACCCCTCCACTTT. Amino acids: CATGGAPLHF.

Only a few counts were recorded for this clonotype. The V gene is TRBV6-6, the J gene TRBJ2-6; the match to TRBD1 covers 10 bases. The V gene's germline CDR1 is MNHNY and CDR2 SVGAGI (reference sequence). Losses at the gene ends were 8 bases for V and 2 bases for J; bases not matched to a gene: 9. The CDR3 covers 17 residues. DNA of the CDR3: TGTGCCAGCGTCCCGGGACAGGGGCTCCCTGGGGCCAACGTCCTGACTTTC. Translation gives CASVPGQGLPGANVLTF.

This clonotype was detected ten times or more. The chain has TRBV5-1 and TRBJ2-6, with D perhaps TRBD2 (5 bases). Germline values: CDR1 SGHRS, CDR2 YFSETQ. V gave up 6 bases and J gave up 4 bases, with 11 bases separating them. The CDR3 loop spans 14 amino acids. The chain's CDR3 is CASMRASGANVLTF. The DNA for the CDR3 is TGCGCCAGCATGCGGGCGAGCGGGGCCAACGTCCTGACTTTC. Supplemented by reference TRBV5-1 and TRBJ2-6, the full variable domain reads KAGVTQTPRYLIKTRGQQVTLSCSPISGHRSVSWYQQTPGQGLQFLFEYFSETQRNKGNFPGRFSGRQFSNSRSEMNVSTLELGDSALYLCASMRASGANVLTFGAGSRLTVL.

The gene calls are TRBV12-3 or TRBV12-4 and TRBJ2-7, with D perhaps TRBD2 (6 bases). V was trimmed by 6 bases and J by 4 bases, leaving 13 bases between them. The CDR3 contains 13 residues. Here the CDR3 DNA reads TGTGCCAGCAGCCATACGGGGGTTTACGAGCAGTACTTC. Translating gives CASSHTGVYEQYF.

This clonotype was seen ten or more times. This rearrangement joins TRBV9 to TRBJ1-2, with D unclear. Per the germline V gene, CDR1 is SGDLS and CDR2 is YYNGEE. This CDR3 has 12 residues. The V and J ends lost 4 bases and 8 bases respectively, with 12 bases between them. The CDR3 region has the DNA TGTGCCAGCAGCTCCTCGGTTAAGGGCTACACCTTC. Translation: CASSSSVKGYTF.

As regards this clonotype: A much larger clone is a single base away; this may be a read error. The chain recombines TRBV15 with TRBJ2-5; 8 nucleotides line up with TRBD2. This CDR3 contains 16 residues. V trimming: 1 base; J trimming: 0 bases; junction bases outside the gene matches: 4. The germline gives CDR1 LNHNV, CDR2 YYDKDF (reference sequence). The CDR3 protein is CATSRGTSRYQETQYF. CDR3 coding DNA: TGTGCCACCAGCAGAGGGACTAGCAGGTACCAAGAGACCCAGTACTTC.

This clonotype was detected ten times or more. V is TRBV12-3 or TRBV12-4 and J is TRBJ1-5, with TRBD1 matching over 7 bases. Losses at the gene ends were 8 bases for V and 6 bases for J; bases not matched to a gene: 10. CDR3 length equals 14 residues. In DNA, the CDR3 is TGTGCCAGCGGGACAGCCATCGGGGGTCAGCCCCAGCATTTT. Its protein product is CASGTAIGGQPQHF.

The gene calls are TRBV19 and TRBJ1-6; D gene uncertain. Germline V lookup: CDR1 LNHDA, CDR2 SQIVND (reference sequence). CDR3 length: 13 amino acids. The V and J ends lost 1 base and 11 bases respectively, with 9 bases between them. The CDR3 reads CASSIAPAAPLHF. CDR3 coding DNA: TGTGCCAGTAGTATAGCCCCTGCGGCACCCCTCCACTTT.

This clonotype was seen only a few times. This sequence joins TRBV5-4 and TRBJ2-5; 10 bases agree with TRBD1. The CDR3 is 15 residues long. The V and J ends lost 7 bases and 5 bases, in that order; junction bases with no gene match: 11. Per the germline V gene, CDR1 is SGHNT and CDR2 is YYREEE (reference sequence). The CDR3 sequence: CASHVWGTGEETQYF. The CDR3 coding sequence is TGTGCCAGCCACGTATGGGGGACAGGGGAGGAGACCCAGTACTTC.

V gene TRBV7-9 combines with J gene TRBJ1-1; tentative D call: TRBD1 (6 bases). V lost 5 bases and J lost 5, with 15 bases in between. The CDR3 runs 14 residues. CDR1 is SEHNR and CDR2 is FQNEAQ in the germline V gene (reference sequence). The CDR3 nucleotides are TGTGCCAGCAGCCTGCGGGACACCTGGACTGAAGCTTTCTTT. This encodes CASSLRDTWTEAFF.

This clonotype was counted ten times or more. This chain links TRBV5-4 with TRBJ1-1; D perhaps matches TRBD1 (5 bases). CDR3 length: 12 amino acids. Germline assignment: CDR1 SGHNT and CDR2 YYREEE (reference sequence). Trimming took 4 bases from V and 6 from J, leaving 10 bases between them. CDR3 protein: CASSIARAEAFF. Here the CDR3 DNA reads TGTGCCAGCAGCATCGCCAGGGCTGAAGCTTTCTTT.

The chain uses TRBV7-2 and TRBJ2-2, with 9 bases lining up with TRBD2. Germline CDR1 and CDR2: SGHTA and FQGNSA. V was clipped by 5 bases and J by 2 bases; unmatched bases: 6. This CDR3 has 16 amino acids. The CDR3, as DNA: TGTGCCAGCAGCGTCGGACTAGCGTATAACACCGGGGAGCTGTTTTTT. This encodes CASSVGLAYNTGELFF.